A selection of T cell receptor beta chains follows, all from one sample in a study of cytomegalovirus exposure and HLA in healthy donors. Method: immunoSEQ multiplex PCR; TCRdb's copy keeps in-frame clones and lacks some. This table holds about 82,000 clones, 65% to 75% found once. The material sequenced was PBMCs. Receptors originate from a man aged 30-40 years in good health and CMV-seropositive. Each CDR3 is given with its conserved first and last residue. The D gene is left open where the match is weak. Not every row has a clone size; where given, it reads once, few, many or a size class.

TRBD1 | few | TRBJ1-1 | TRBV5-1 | CASSLGQANTEAFF | TGCGCCAGCAGCTTAGGACAGGCGAACACTGAAGCTTTCTTT
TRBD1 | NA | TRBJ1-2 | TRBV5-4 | CASSLLAGGWGYTF | TGCGCCAGCAGCTTGTTGGCAGGGGGTTGGGGCTACACCTTC
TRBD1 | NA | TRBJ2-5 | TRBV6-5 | CASRAMTGLKETQYF | TGTGCCAGCAGGGCGATGACAGGGTTGAAAGAGACCCAGTACTTC
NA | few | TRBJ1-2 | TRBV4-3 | CASSHQARGEGYGYTF | TGCGCCAGCAGCCACCAAGCGAGAGGTGAAGGCTATGGCTACACCTTC
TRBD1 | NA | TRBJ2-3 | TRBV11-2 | CASSRTGGSTDTQYF | TGTGCCAGCAGCCGGACAGGGGGCTCGACAGATACGCAGTATTTT
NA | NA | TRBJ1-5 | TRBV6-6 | CATLSRRENQPQHF | TGTGCCACCCTGAGTCGGAGGGAGAATCAGCCCCAGCATTTT
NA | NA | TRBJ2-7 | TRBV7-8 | CASSPFRVADRYEQYF | TGTGCCAGCAGCCCCTTCCGGGTAGCGGATCGCTACGAGCAGTACTTC
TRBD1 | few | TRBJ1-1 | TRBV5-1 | CASSLAGTGTANTEAFF | TGCGCCAGCAGCTTGGCCGGGACAGGGACGGCGAACACTGAAGCTTTCTTT
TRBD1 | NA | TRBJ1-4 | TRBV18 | CASSPGTGGLVNEKLFF | TGTGCCAGCTCACCAGGGACAGGGGGTCTCGTAAATGAAAAACTGTTTTTT
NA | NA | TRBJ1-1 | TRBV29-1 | CSAMGLLNTEAFF | TGCAGCGCTATGGGACTTTTGAACACTGAAGCTTTCTTT
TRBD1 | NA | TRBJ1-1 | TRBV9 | CASSVEKGGYTEAFF | TGTGCCAGCAGCGTAGAAAAAGGGGGCTACACTGAAGCTTTCTTT
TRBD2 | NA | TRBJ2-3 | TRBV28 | CASTSGRGVTDTQYF | TGTGCCAGTACTAGCGGGAGGGGGGTCACAGATACGCAGTATTTT
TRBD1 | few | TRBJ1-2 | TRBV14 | CASSLDRDYGYTF | TGTGCCAGCAGCCTGGACAGGGACTATGGCTACACCTTC
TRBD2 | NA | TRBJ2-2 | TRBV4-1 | CASSQPAGRAGELFF | TGCGCCAGCAGCCAACCAGCGGGGAGGGCCGGGGAGCTGTTTTTT
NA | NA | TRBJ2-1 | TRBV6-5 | CASSPRAGGRTFF | TGTGCCAGCTCCCCTCGGGCAGGGGGGAGAACCTTCTTC
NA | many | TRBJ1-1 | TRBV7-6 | CASSLWGEPGSTEAFF | TGTGCCAGCAGCTTGTGGGGCGAACCGGGTAGCACTGAAGCTTTCTTT
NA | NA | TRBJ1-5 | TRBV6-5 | CASSFNSNQPQHF | TGTGCCAGCAGTTTTAATAGCAATCAGCCCCAGCATTTT
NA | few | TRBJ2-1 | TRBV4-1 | CASSQGSARSYNEQFF | TGCGCCAGCAGCCAAGGGAGCGCTCGCTCCTACAATGAGCAGTTCTTC
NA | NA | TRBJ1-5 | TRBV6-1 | CASSSPGGVNQPQHF | TGTGCCAGCAGTTCTCCGGGGGGCGTCAATCAGCCCCAGCATTTT
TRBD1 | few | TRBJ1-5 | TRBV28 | CASINRGLNNQPQHF | TGTGCCAGCATTAACAGGGGGCTGAACAATCAGCCCCAGCATTTT
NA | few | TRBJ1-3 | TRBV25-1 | CASSIMVRDSGNTIYF | TGTGCCAGCAGTATCATGGTTCGAGACTCTGGAAACACCATATATTTT
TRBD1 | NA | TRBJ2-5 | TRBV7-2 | CASSSQTGTGTQYF | TGTGCCAGCAGCTCCCAGACAGGGACAGGGACCCAGTACTTC
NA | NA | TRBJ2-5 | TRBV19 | CASSPLGGLQETQYF | TGTGCCAGTAGTCCTCTTGGAGGGCTCCAAGAGACCCAGTACTTC
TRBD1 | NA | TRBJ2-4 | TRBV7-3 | CASSLTGPKNIQYF | TGTGCCAGCAGCTTGACAGGGCCCAAAAACATTCAGTACTTC
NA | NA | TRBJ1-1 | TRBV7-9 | CASIPWGVGRGETEAFF | TGTGCCAGCATCCCATGGGGTGTAGGACGGGGAGAGACTGAAGCTTTCTTT
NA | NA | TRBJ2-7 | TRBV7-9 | CASSLRAYEQYF | TGTGCCAGCAGCTTGCGCGCCTACGAGCAGTACTTC
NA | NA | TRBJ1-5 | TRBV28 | CASSLWADNQPQHF | TGTGCCAGCAGTTTATGGGCTGACAATCAGCCCCAGCATTTT
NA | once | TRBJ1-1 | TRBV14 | CASSFGWRGAEAFF | TGTGCCAGCAGCTTCGGCTGGCGAGGAGCTGAAGCTTTCTTT
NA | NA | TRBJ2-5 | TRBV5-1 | CASSSRSGGFQETQYF | TGCGCCAGCAGCTCCCGGTCTGGCGGGTTTCAAGAGACCCAGTACTTC
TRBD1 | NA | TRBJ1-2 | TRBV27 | CASSRGQGSGYTF | TGTGCCAGCAGTAGGGGACAGGGGAGCGGCTACACCTTC
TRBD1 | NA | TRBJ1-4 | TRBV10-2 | CASRDGQVGEKLFF | TGCGCCAGCAGGGACGGACAGGTTGGTGAAAAACTGTTTTTT
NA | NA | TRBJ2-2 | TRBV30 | CAWTRGTGELFF | TGTGCCTGGACTCGGGGCACCGGGGAGCTGTTTTTT
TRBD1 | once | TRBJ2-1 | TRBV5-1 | CASSLTQGVYNEQFF | TGCGCCAGCAGCTTGACCCAGGGGGTCTACAATGAGCAGTTCTTC
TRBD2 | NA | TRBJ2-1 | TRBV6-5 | CASSYSQRGRNEQFF | TGTGCCAGCAGTTACTCCCAGCGGGGGCGCAATGAGCAGTTCTTC
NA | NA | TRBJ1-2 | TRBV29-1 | CSVEGPYGYTF | TGCAGCGTTGAGGGGCCCTATGGCTACACCTTC
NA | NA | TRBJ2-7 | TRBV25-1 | CASSAGETYEQYF | TGTGCCAGCAGTGCGGGGGAGACCTACGAGCAGTACTTC
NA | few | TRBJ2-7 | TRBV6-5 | CASSPGRGSSYEQYF | TGTGCCAGCAGTCCCGGGCGGGGCTCCTCCTACGAGCAGTACTTC
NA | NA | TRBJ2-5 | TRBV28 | CASSLGARRKETQYF | TGTGCCAGCAGTTTAGGGGCACGGCGGAAAGAGACCCAGTACTTC
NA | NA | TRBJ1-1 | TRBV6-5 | CASSYTDSLAEAFF | TGTGCCAGCAGTTACACGGACAGCTTGGCTGAAGCTTTCTTT
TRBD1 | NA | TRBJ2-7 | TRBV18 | CASSPGTGVHEQYF | TGTGCCAGCTCACCCGGGACAGGGGTTCACGAGCAGTACTTC
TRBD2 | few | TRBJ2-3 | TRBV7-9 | CASSGEPDTQYF | TGTGCCTCCAGCGGGGAGCCAGATACGCAGTATTTT
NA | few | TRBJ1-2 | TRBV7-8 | CASSLGGGDDYGYTF | TGTGCCAGCAGCTTAGGTGGGGGGGACGACTATGGCTACACCTTC
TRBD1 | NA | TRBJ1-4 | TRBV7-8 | CASSLGRQGVNEKLFF | TGTGCCAGCAGCCTGGGCCGACAGGGTGTTAATGAAAAACTGTTTTTT
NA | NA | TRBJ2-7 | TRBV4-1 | CASSQGGLSYEQYF | TGCGCCAGCAGCCAAGGCGGACTTAGCTACGAGCAGTACTTC
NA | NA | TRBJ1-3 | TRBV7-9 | CASSWQASSGNTIYF | TGTGCCAGCAGCTGGCAGGCAAGCTCTGGAAACACCATATATTTT
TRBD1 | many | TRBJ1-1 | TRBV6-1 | CASSESILGGTNTEAFF | TGTGCCAGCAGTGAATCGATCCTAGGGGGCACGAACACTGAAGCTTTCTTT
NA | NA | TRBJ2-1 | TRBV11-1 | CASSLVYPSGEQFF | TGTGCCAGCAGCTTAGTTTACCCCTCGGGTGAGCAGTTCTTC
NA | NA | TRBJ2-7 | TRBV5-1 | CASLQGYEQYF | TGCGCCAGCTTACAGGGATACGAGCAGTACTTC
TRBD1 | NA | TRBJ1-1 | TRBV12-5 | CASGLAGGISEAFF | TGTGCTAGTGGTTTAGCAGGGGGGATCAGTGAAGCTTTCTTT